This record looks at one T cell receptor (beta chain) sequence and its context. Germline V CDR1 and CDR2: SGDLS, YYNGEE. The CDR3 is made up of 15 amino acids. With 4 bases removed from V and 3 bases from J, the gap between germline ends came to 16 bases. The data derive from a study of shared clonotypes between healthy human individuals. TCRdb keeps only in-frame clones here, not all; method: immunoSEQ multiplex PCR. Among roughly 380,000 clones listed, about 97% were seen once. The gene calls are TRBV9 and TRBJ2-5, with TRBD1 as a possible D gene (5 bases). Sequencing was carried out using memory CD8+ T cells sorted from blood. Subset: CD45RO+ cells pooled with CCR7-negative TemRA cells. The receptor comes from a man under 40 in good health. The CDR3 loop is CASSPLLAGKETQYF. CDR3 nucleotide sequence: TGTGCCAGCAGCCCCTTGCTGGCAGGGAAAGAGACCCAGTACTTC.